Below, 29 T cell receptor beta chains from the same sample are listed, as sequenced in a study of T-cell memory formation after mild COVID-19. TCRdb fed the 5' RACE reads into MiXCR, producing one record per CDR3 protein. The table shows hundreds of thousands of distinct CDR3 sequences, with 25% to 30% occurring only once. Specimen: PBMCs or a T cell subset sorted from them (not recorded which). These receptors were collected from an adult woman who had mild COVID-19 (a few samples of this study predate the infection). Cell type and time point are not known.

The chain combines TRBV24-1 with TRBJ2-7, with D hard to call. From germline, CDR1 is KGHDR and CDR2 SFDVKD. V was shortened by 5 bases and J by 0 bases, with 7 bases between the two germline ends. The CDR3 sequence is 13 residues long. In DNA form, the CDR3 reads TGTGCCACCAGTGTCCATGACTCCTACGAGCAGTACTTC. Translation: CATSVHDSYEQYF.

The J gene is TRBJ2-2, the V gene TRBV5-4; perhaps TRBD1 as D (7 bases). The CDR3 covers 15 residues. Germline V CDR1 and CDR2: SGHNT, YYREEE (reference sequence). Deletions cut 0 bases from V and 5 bases from J, with 11 bases between. CDR3: CASSLATGRTGELFF. The CDR3, as DNA: TGTGCCAGCAGCTTGGCGACAGGGAGGACCGGGGAGCTGTTTTTT.

The chain links TRBV29-1 to TRBJ1-4; 8 positions agree with TRBD1. Trimming took 7 bases from V and 0 from J; bases not matched to a gene: 7. This CDR3 spans 15 amino acids. CDR1 is SQVTM and CDR2 is ANQGSEA in the germline V gene. CDR3 residues: CSATGARATNEKLFF. DNA of the CDR3: TGCAGCGCGACAGGGGCGAGGGCAACTAATGAAAAACTGTTTTTT. Filled out from reference TRBV29-1 and TRBJ1-4, the complete variable domain reads SAVISQKPSRDICQRGTSLTIQCQVDSQVTMMFWYRQQPGQSLTLIATANQGSEATYESGFVIDKFPISRPNLTFSTLTVSNMSPEDSSIYLCSATGARATNEKLFFGSGTQLSVL.

This chain connects TRBV7-6 to TRBJ2-7, with 9 bases that match TRBD1. From germline, CDR1 is SGHVS and CDR2 FNYEAQ. V lost 3 bases and J lost 5; bases outside the gene matches: 8. The CDR3 consists of 15 residues. The CDR3 protein is CASSLPGQGGHEQYF. The CDR3 DNA follows: TGTGCCAGCAGCTTGCCGGGACAGGGAGGCCACGAGCAGTACTTC.

The chain carries TRBV20-1 and TRBJ1-2; D is perhaps TRBD1 (6 bases). Germline V gene lookup returns CDR1 DFQATT and CDR2 SNEGSKA (reference sequence). V was shortened by 5 bases and J by 8 bases, with 21 bases between the two germline ends. This CDR3 is 14 amino acids long. The CDR3 nucleotides read TGCAGTGCTCTCGGAGGGGGGCAGGTGGAGGGCTACACCTTC. Its translation: CSALGGGQVEGYTF.

This clonotype showed up just a few times. The chain couples TRBV7-9 to TRBJ2-3, with D perhaps matching TRBD1 (5 bases). The CDR3 contains 16 residues. V was trimmed by 0 bases and J by 0 bases, leaving 10 bases between them. Germline assignment: CDR1 SEHNR and CDR2 FQNEAQ (reference sequence). CDR3 in DNA: TGTGCCAGCAGCTTAGCACTGGGGCCTAGCACAGATACGCAGTATTTT. Translating it yields CASSLALGPSTDTQYF.

This clonotype was observed a few times. The genes are TRBV12-3 or TRBV12-4 and TRBJ1-1; D is ambiguous. The length of the CDR3 is 13 residues. Trimming removed 2 bases at V and 1 base at J, with 5 bases between. CDR3: CASSLNQNTEAFF. DNA of the CDR3: TGTGCCAGCAGTTTAAATCAGAACACTGAAGCTTTCTTT.

This clonotype was counted between two and nine times. The J gene is TRBJ2-1, the V gene TRBV29-1; 8 bases are a match to TRBD2. In germline, CDR1 is SQVTM, CDR2 ANQGSEA. This CDR3 has 14 residues. The V segment lost 7 bases and the J segment 8 bases; nucleotides outside the gene matches: 13. The CDR3 nucleotides read TGCAGCGCCCTTAAGCGGGAGCTTAGGGATGAGCAGTTCTTC. Amino acids: CSALKRELRDEQFF.

The chain uses TRBV18 and TRBJ1-2, with TRBD1 matching 9 bases. CDR3 length: 15 amino acids. Germline lookup yields CDR1 KGHSH and CDR2 LQKENI. V dropped 5 bases and J dropped 0; count of bases not matched to a gene: 4. Here the CDR3 DNA reads TGTGCCAGCTCAAGGACAGGGGCACCTAACTATGGCTACACCTTC. Its protein product is CASSRTGAPNYGYTF.

The genes are TRBV19 and TRBJ1-1, with D possibly TRBD1 on 6 matching bases. The CDR3 contains 12 residues. The germline V gene has CDR1 LNHDA and CDR2 SQIVND (reference sequence). Between the trimmed V and J ends, which lost 6 bases and 8 bases, there was a span of 13 bases. The CDR3 loop reads CASSPQGREAFF. In DNA, the CDR3 is TGTGCCAGTAGCCCACAGGGCCGGGAAGCTTTCTTT.

This clonotype came up a few times. This chain links TRBV25-1 with TRBJ1-5, with D tentatively TRBD1 (6 bases). V was trimmed by 3 bases and J by 3 bases, leaving 12 bases between them. Germline V gene data show CDR1 as MGHDK and CDR2 as SYGVNS. This CDR3 is 15 amino acids long. In nucleotides, the CDR3 is TGTGCCAGCAGTGAGACTTCGGGACACAATCAGCCCCAGCATTTT. This translates into CASSETSGHNQPQHF.

This sequence joins TRBV7-9 and TRBJ2-7, with TRBD2 identical over 11 bases. In germline, CDR1 is SEHNR, CDR2 FQNEAQ (reference sequence). Germline trimming cut 7 bases from V and 0 bases from J; bases unmatched to any gene: 11. The CDR3 spans 17 residues. CDR3 nucleotide sequence: TGTGCCAGCAACCAGGGACTAGCGGAATCTGGCTCCTACGAGCAGTACTTC. This encodes CASNQGLAESGSYEQYF.

This clonotype was picked up a small number of times. This chain connects TRBV5-1 to TRBJ1-6, with TRBD1 matching 7 bases. The CDR3 has 15 residues. J lost 6 bases, V lost 1 base, and 4 bases had no gene match. From germline, CDR1 is SGHRS and CDR2 YFSETQ. CDR3 protein: CASSLRDSLNSPLHF. For the CDR3, the DNA is TGCGCCAGCAGCTTGAGGGACAGCCTTAATTCACCCCTCCACTTT.

The chain has TRBV5-1 and TRBJ1-1; 8 bases are shared with TRBD1. J lost 6 bases, V lost 6 bases, and 4 bases had no gene match. The CDR3 extends over 12 amino acids. Germline values: CDR1 SGHRS, CDR2 YFSETQ. For the CDR3, the DNA is TGCGCCAGCACCTCAGGGGGCCCTGAAGCTTTCTTT. This codes for CASTSGGPEAFF.

V is TRBV24-1 and J is TRBJ2-1; 11 bases align to TRBD2. Trimming at V came to 0 bases and at J to 3 bases, leaving 3 bases not matched to a gene. Germline values: CDR1 KGHDR, CDR2 SFDVKD. This CDR3 comprises 17 residues. The CDR3 protein is CATSDLGTSGSYNEQFF. The CDR3 DNA follows: TGTGCCACCAGTGATTTGGGGACTAGCGGAAGCTACAATGAGCAGTTCTTC.

J is TRBJ2-7 and V is TRBV5-1; 13 nucleotides line up with TRBD2. This CDR3 is built from 19 residues. Per germline, CDR1 SGHRS and CDR2 YFSETQ. The junction had 15 bases not matched to a gene; V was cut back by 0 bases and J by 6 bases. CDR3 nucleotide sequence: TGCGCCAGCAGCTTGGGAGCCCCGACTAGCGGGAGGCCTGGTCGCGAGCAGTACTTC. This gives the protein CASSLGAPTSGRPGREQYF.

DNA of the CDR3: TGTGCCAGCAGCAAACTCCAGGTATTGCACAATGAGCAGTTCTTC. Translated: CASSKLQVLHNEQFF. This chain links TRBV21-1 with TRBJ2-1. TRBV21-1 is a recognized pseudogene. The CDR3 extends over 15 amino acids.

The rearrangement joins TRBV5-1 to TRBJ2-7; D unclear. V lost 2 bases and J lost 5, with 11 bases in between. This CDR3 has 13 residues. CDR1 and CDR2 from the germline V gene are SGHRS and YFSETQ. In nucleotides, the CDR3 is TGCGCCAGCAGCTTACGGGCAGCCCACGAGCAGTACTTC. Protein product: CASSLRAAHEQYF.

This clonotype was seen more than once but under ten times. One end of the junction is discordant with germline, which a read error may explain. The rearrangement links TRBV9 to TRBJ2-7, with TRBD2 matching over 12 bases. Germline V gives CDR1 SGDLS, CDR2 YYNGEE. The CDR3 has 16 amino acids. This CDR3 is CASSAGSSSGTSGPNF. DNA for the CDR3: TGTGCCAGCAGCGCTGGGAGTTCATCCGGGACTAGCGGGCCGAACTTC.

This chain links TRBV23-1 with TRBJ2-5, with a tentative D call TRBD1 (6 bases). TRBV23-1 is an ORF for which the function is uncertain. The CDR3 covers 15 residues. Trimming pared 0 bases from V and 1 base from J, leaving 9 bases between. CDR3 sequence reads: CASSQSRDTQETQYF. The CDR3 DNA reads as TGCGCCAGCAGTCAATCGAGGGACACCCAAGAGACCCAGTACTTC.

The chain employs TRBV3-1 and TRBJ2-1; a possible D gene is TRBD2 (5 bases). The CDR3 has 15 amino acids. The germline V gene encodes CDR1 LGHDT and CDR2 YNNKEL (reference sequence). Trimming left V 1 base short and J 7 bases short, with 14 bases between. The CDR3 DNA is TGTGCCAGCAGCCAAGGGGCAGGACTCAGGAATGAGCAGTTCTTC. Its protein is CASSQGAGLRNEQFF.

This clonotype showed up just a few times. The chain joins TRBV19 to TRBJ1-4; 8 positions match TRBD1. After removal of 3 bases from V and 8 bases from J, the junction contained 14 bases not matched to a gene. Germline-derived CDR1 and CDR2 are LNHDA and SQIVND (reference sequence). This CDR3 spans 17 amino acids. Written as DNA, the CDR3 is TGTGCCAGTAGTATCGCGGCCGACAGGGGAGGAGGGGAAAAACTGTTTTTT. Encoded protein: CASSIAADRGGGEKLFF.

The rearrangement joins TRBV4-1 to TRBJ1-2; D uncertain. The CDR3 runs to 13 residues. CDR1 is MGHRA, CDR2 YSYEKL, per germline. V was trimmed by 0 bases and J by 6 bases, leaving 8 bases between them. The CDR3 loop reads CASSQEGFNGYTF. DNA of the CDR3: TGCGCCAGCAGCCAAGAAGGGTTTAATGGCTACACCTTC.

This clonotype appeared a few times. This rearrangement joins TRBV19 to TRBJ2-1, with D tentatively TRBD1 (6 bases). Per the germline V gene, CDR1 is LNHDA and CDR2 is SQIVND (reference sequence). The CDR3 length is 14 residues. Deletions cut 3 bases from V and 4 bases from J, with 10 bases between. The CDR3 DNA is TGTGCCAGTAGTATCCGGGACACATACAATGAGCAGTTCTTC. This encodes CASSIRDTYNEQFF.

This clonotype occurred many times. This rearrangement joins TRBV3-1 to TRBJ2-1; 10 bases align to TRBD1. The CDR3 loop spans 15 amino acids. Looked up from germline, CDR1 is LGHDT and CDR2 is YNNKEL (reference sequence). V was pared by 4 bases and J by 2 bases, with 2 bases of the junction left unmatched. CDR3 bases: TGTGCCAGCAGCCCCGGGACAGGGGCCTACAATGAGCAGTTCTTC. This sequence encodes CASSPGTGAYNEQFF.

This clonotype was observed at least ten times. The V call is TRBV15, the J call TRBJ2-2; either TRBD1 or TRBD2 may fit D (5 bases each). The CDR3 has 16 amino acids. Germline lookup yields CDR1 LNHNV and CDR2 YYDKDF (reference sequence). Trimming took 3 bases from V and 3 from J, leaving 14 bases between them. CDR3 DNA: TGTGCCACCAGCAGCCCGGGGCAGGGAGACACCGGGGAGCTGTTTTTT. Amino acids: CATSSPGQGDTGELFF.

The gene calls are TRBV3-1 and TRBJ2-3; D possibly corresponds to TRBD2 (5 bases). The CDR3 loop spans 14 amino acids. The V end lost 2 bases, the J end lost 5 bases, and 11 bases lay between the germline ends. Germline V gene data show CDR1 as LGHDT and CDR2 as YNNKEL (reference sequence). CDR3 nucleotides: TGTGCCAGCAGCCAACGCGCCGAGGGAGATACGCAGTATTTT. Translated, it gives CASSQRAEGDTQYF.

V usage is TRBV27 and J usage is TRBJ2-7; D is ambiguous. The germline V and J ends were trimmed by 9 bases and 0 bases, with 24 bases remaining between them. There are 17 residues in the CDR3. Germline V lookup: CDR1 MNHEY, CDR2 SMNVEV (reference sequence). The CDR3: CARSCTQGKPLSYEQYF. CDR3 coding DNA: TGTGCCAGATCTTGCACTCAAGGAAAGCCCCTCTCCTACGAGCAGTACTTC.

This clonotype was observed a few times. The chain employs TRBV7-2 and TRBJ2-2; D is undetermined. V shed 3 bases and J shed 1 base, with 6 bases lying between them. The CDR3 spans 14 residues. In germline, CDR1 is SGHTA, CDR2 FQGNSA. CDR3 DNA sequence: TGTGCCAGCAGCTTTCCCCAGAACACCGGGGAGCTGTTTTTT. This codes for CASSFPQNTGELFF.